This T cell receptor beta chain was captured by sequencing in a study of regulatory T cells in long-lasting Graves disease (dated by TCRdb to about 2021). Study-wide context: Persistent Graves' disease was defined as antithyroid drug treatment for over 5 years with persistently positive TSH receptor autoantibodies. The study was registered as a clinical trial and conducted in China. This study used TCR sequencing and RNA sequencing of peripheral blood to compare persistent Graves' disease patients against newly diagnosed Graves' disease patients. A total of 33 samples underwent TCR sequencing, from some 13 patients with persistent Graves' disease and 20 or so patients with newly diagnosed Graves' disease. Persistent Graves' disease patients in the clinical cohort had taken antithyroid drugs for approximately 9.5 years on average. Study-level results and caveats: Lower TCR Shannon entropy and fewer highly expanded clones were observed in persistent Graves' disease patients than in newly diagnosed patients, which suggested clonal expansion. The study examined only peripheral blood because the primary lesion, thyroid tissue, could not be accessed. TRBV28, TRBJ1-2 and TRBJ2-5 were preferentially used in persistent disease, while TRBV20-1 and TRBJ2-1 were favored in newly diagnosed disease. More public clonotypes were shared among persistent patients (roughly 2,700) than among newly diagnosed patients (roughly 1,000). The small sample size was acknowledged by the authors as a limitation that may reduce accuracy. Sequencing and analysis were limited to the TCR beta chain.

Points on this clonotype: Its antigen remains unidentified. Base qualities are missing; no much larger clone stands one base away.

Libraries were prepared through multiplex PCR. Sequencing instrument: Illumina HiSeq 4000. TCR beta libraries were built with iRepertoire HTBI primers and Arm-PCR amplification of CDR3 regions. Gel purification was performed on PCR products prior to sequencing. Under the source paper's analysis protocol: Gene usage analysis of CDR3 amino acid clonotypes used the 60 to 80 TRBV and 11 to 15 TRBJ segments found across samples. COPE and FqMerger were used to merge the filtered high-quality paired reads into contigs. BLAST was used to align contigs to IMGT TRBV, TRBD and TRBJ reference genes, and CDR3 was defined according to IMGT. Any clonotype with a frequency above 0.1% was classified as a highly expanded clone. Shannon entropy was used to measure repertoire diversity, and the Gini coefficient was used to measure V-J evenness. Public clonotypes were defined as clonotypes shared by more than one individual. The public reads were run again by TCRdb, first through fastp at Q25 and then through MiXCR, and only productive beta chains were kept. Every distinct CDR3 protein forms one entry, paired with its most common genes and DNA. TCRdb, not the original authors, processed these V and J calls. The table for this sample lists roughly 700,000 distinct CDR3 sequences; 25% to 30% of them were counted only once. Roughly 40% of the sample is held by the ten biggest clonotypes.

CDR1 MDHEN and CDR2 SYDVKM were looked up in the germline V gene. The CDR3 has 16 amino acids, counting the end cysteine and phenylalanine. CDR3 DNA only is kept here, 48 bases in frame from base 1. From V the trimming removes 4 bases and from J it removes 1 base, while the gene matches leave 4 bases of the junction unaccounted for. The time point label, read with the paper, signifies: persistent/refractory GD, antithyroid drugs over 5 years with positive TRAb. For both TCR sequencing and RNA sequencing, RNA was extracted from PBMCs in TRIzol. The diagnosis of Graves' disease was made according to American Thyroid Association guidelines. The patients came from an endocrinology department in Xi'an, China. Each patient gave approximately 9 milliliters of peripheral blood, collected in an EDTA anticoagulant tube. PBMCs were isolated by Ficoll Paque Plus density gradient separation without further T cell sorting. RNA quality was checked with an Agilent 2100 Bioanalyzer and agarose gel, and concentration with a NanoDrop 2000.

Sequenced here: peripheral blood mononuclear cells (PBMCs), sampled when the disease was refractory, from a patient treated with antithyroid drugs. This clonotype originated in a female donor with Graves disease. The sequence is built from TRBV28 and TRBJ1-2; TRBD1 matches 12 bases in the middle. The DNA sequence follows: TGTGCCAGCAGTTCCGGGACAGGGGGCGTTAACTATGGCTACACCTTC. The translation is CASSSGTGGVNYGYTF.